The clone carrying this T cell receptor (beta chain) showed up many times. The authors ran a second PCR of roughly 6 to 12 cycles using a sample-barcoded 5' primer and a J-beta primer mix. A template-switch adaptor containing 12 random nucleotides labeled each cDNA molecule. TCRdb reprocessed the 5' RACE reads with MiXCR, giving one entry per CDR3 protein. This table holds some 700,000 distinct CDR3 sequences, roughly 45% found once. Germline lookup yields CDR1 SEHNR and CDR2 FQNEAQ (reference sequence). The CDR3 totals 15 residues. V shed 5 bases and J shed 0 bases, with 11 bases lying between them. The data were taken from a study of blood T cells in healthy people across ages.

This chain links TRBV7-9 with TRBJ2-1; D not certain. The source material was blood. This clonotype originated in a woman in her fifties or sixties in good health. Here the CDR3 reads CASSPGPDSYNEQFF. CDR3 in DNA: TGTGCCAGCAGCCCCGGACCGGACTCCTACAATGAGCAGTTCTTC.